Following are 7 T cell receptor beta chains from one sample sequenced in a study of cytomegalovirus exposure and HLA in healthy donors. PCR primers comprised 60 Vbeta and 13 Jbeta primers. Profiled with immunoSEQ multiplex PCR; TCRdb holds only in-frame clones, not every one. The repertoire includes about 130,000 clones, roughly four fifths of them detected once, and 2% sits in the top ten. Specimen: PBMCs. The receptors shown here come from a young man in good health and CMV-seronegative.

The chain carries TRBV11-1 and TRBJ2-1, with D perhaps TRBD2 (6 bases). This CDR3 is 16 amino acids long. V dropped 3 bases and J dropped 9 bases, with 21 bases sitting between them. The germline V gene has CDR1 SGHAT and CDR2 FQDESV (reference sequence). The CDR3 sequence: CASSFPGTRVGIEQFF. The CDR3 DNA reads TGTGCCAGCAGCTTCCCCGGGACTCGTGTAGGTATTGAGCAGTTCTTC.

CDR3 in amino acids: CASSARQGASTNYGYTF. CDR3 nucleotide sequence: TGTGCCAGCAGCGCCCGACAGGGGGCGTCTACTAACTATGGCTACACCTTC. This chain joins TRBV7-2 and TRBJ1-2, with TRBD1 matching 10 bases. V was clipped by 5 bases and J by 0 bases; unmatched bases: 9. The CDR3 spans 17 residues. The germline gives CDR1 SGHTA, CDR2 FQGNSA.

In this sample, this clone turned up a few times. This rearrangement joins TRBV19 to TRBJ1-2, with 9 bases lining up with TRBD1. This CDR3 is built from 15 residues. With 4 bases clipped from V and 8 bases from J, the junction kept 11 bases outside the gene matches. CDR1 and CDR2 (germline): LNHDA, SQIVND (reference sequence). Here the CDR3 reads CASSKGDRARGGYTF. CDR3 nucleotide sequence: TGTGCCAGTAGTAAGGGGGACAGGGCCAGAGGCGGCTACACCTTC.

The chain recombines TRBV5-1 with TRBJ2-7, with TRBD1 identical over 7 bases. There are 14 residues in the CDR3. Germline assignment: CDR1 SGHRS and CDR2 YFSETQ. Trimming cost V 5 bases and J 1 base; bases outside gene matches: 6. CDR3 bases: TGCGCCAGCAGGATTGGACAGGTATCCTACGAGCAGTACTTC. Translating gives CASRIGQVSYEQYF.

The chain has TRBV5-1 and TRBJ2-7; D not resolved. CDR3 size: 11 residues. Germline V gene data show CDR1 as SGHRS and CDR2 as YFSETQ. The V gene lost 3 bases and the J gene lost 2 bases, with 3 bases spanning the gap. CDR3 sequence (DNA): TGCGCCAGCAGCTCTACCTACGAGCAGTACTTC. It translates to CASSSTYEQYF.

This clone was detected a few times. The chain recombines TRBV20-1 with TRBJ1-2; 7 bases agree with TRBD1. The CDR3 runs 11 residues. Trimming cost V 4 bases and J 7 bases; bases outside gene matches: 3. CDR1 and CDR2 from the germline V gene are DFQATT and SNEGSKA (reference sequence). The chain's CDR3 is CSAKDRAGYTF. The CDR3 DNA is TGCAGTGCTAAAGACAGGGCTGGCTACACCTTC.

V is TRBV6-6 and J is TRBJ1-5, with 7 positions matching TRBD1. This CDR3 contains 14 residues. The J segment lost 6 bases and the V segment lost 0 bases, leaving 2 bases of the junction unmatched. Per germline, CDR1 MNHNY and CDR2 SVGAGI (reference sequence). The CDR3 region has the DNA TGTGCCAGCAGTTACTCAGGGGGCGGTCAGCCCCAGCATTTT. This sequence encodes CASSYSGGGQPQHF.